This T cell receptor (beta chain) comes out of a study of vaccination and CD4 T cells after COVID-19. About the study: Cultures designated as controls were supplied with a CEFX pool, an HIV-1 Nef pool, or no peptide.

CD4+ T cells that had been cultured provided DNA sequenced with the Oncomine TCR Beta short-read assay. Each CDR3 protein gets one entry after TCRdb re-called the PCR reads with MiXCR. Here the sample spans 15,000 to 20,000 distinct CDR3 sequences, roughly 23% being singletons. Trimming removed 6 bases from V and 3 bases from J, with 17 bases in between. Germline V gene lookup returns CDR1 MNHEY and CDR2 SVGEGT. This CDR3 has 16 residues. Notes on this clonotype: Its antigen is not known.

Treatment noted: roughly 10-day PBMC culture with coronavirus spike peptide pools or control peptides (ViraFEST assay). Culture proceeded for less than twelve days, and CD4+ T cells were then isolated by negative selection. This clonotype was obtained from a human donor with COVID-19. Sequenced: cultured CD4+ T cells from blood. The V call is TRBV6-2 or TRBV6-3, the J call TRBJ2-2, with TRBD2 as a possible D gene (6 bases). This CDR3 is CASSRFSGVDTGELFF. In DNA, the CDR3 is TGTGCCAGCAGCAGGTTTTCGGGGGTGGACACCGGGGAGCTGTTTTTT.